At least ten counts were recorded for the clone carrying this TCR beta chain. With 5 bases clipped from V and 2 bases from J, the junction kept 3 bases outside the gene matches. Germline-derived CDR1 and CDR2 are SGHKS and YYEKEE (reference sequence). The CDR3 has 14 amino acids. The sample originates from a study of CDR3 diversity in severe acne. TCRdb redid the calling of the PCR reads with MiXCR, one entry per CDR3 protein. Of approximately 97,000 distinct CDR3 sequences in the sample, approximately 47% were seen once. This TCR was recovered from a male donor with acne. The genes are TRBV5-5 and TRBJ2-5, with 10 nucleotides matching TRBD2. The sequencing sample was made of blood. Here the CDR3 DNA reads TGTGCCAGCAGGTTTAGCGGGGGGCAAGAGACCCAGTACTTC. This translates into CASRFSGGQETQYF.